The source of this T cell receptor (beta chain) is a study of shared clonotypes between healthy human individuals. Study-level background: The study enrolled a couple of women and a few men aged 18 to 49. General study points: A reduction in generation probabilities was seen for non-shared clonotypes relative to those shared by all four donors.

Sequencing used immunoSEQ multiplex PCR; TCRdb keeps in-frame clones, though not all of them. The data hold some 2,000,000 clones, with under 97% observed a single time. A remark on this clone: As yet, its antigen is unknown.

CD4+ cells were split into CD45RA+ naive and CD45RA-negative memory subsets. Germline loops: CDR1 DFQATT, CDR2 SNEGSKA (reference sequence). V was pared by 6 bases and J by 9 bases, with 9 bases between. CDR3 size: 10 residues. The TCR comes from a young man in good health. The specimen was naive CD4+ T cells sorted from blood. Subset meaning: CD45RA+ positively selected. This chain links TRBV20-1 with TRBJ2-1; no reliable D call. The CDR3 region is CSAPTSEQFF. In nucleotides, the CDR3 is TGCAGTGCCCCGACCAGTGAGCAGTTCTTC.